Below, one TCR beta chain is given with its context. Its antigen is currently unknown. The read ends 3 residues early relative to the CDR3; the germline J gene fills the gap. The same CDR3 is also encoded by other DNA sequences in this sample. The sample is drawn from a study of T cells in women clearing cervical HPV infection. Study observations and caveats: Cases and controls were distinguished at AUC just under 0.85 by richness and V genes. CIN3+ cases had significantly higher TCR repertoire richness than controls, but evenness did not differ.

The table came from immunoSEQ multiplex PCR; TCRdb's copy has only in-frame clones and leaves some out. Reported are more than 25,000 clones; the ten largest clones contain over 8.5%. The length of the CDR3 is 14 residues. V trimming: 3 bases; J trimming: 2 bases; junction bases outside the gene matches: 4. The V gene's germline CDR1 is DFQATT and CDR2 SNEGSKA (reference sequence). All donors had a single incident cervical HPV16 infection, not prevalent. Cervical HPV DNA detected by MY09/MY11 PCR, typed by dot-blot. The chain uses TRBV20-1 and TRBJ2-7; 10 bases match TRBD2. This TCR came from a woman aged 18 to 75 with a cervical HPV16 infection that either progressed to CIN3+ or cleared (not recorded which). The sample was blood buffy coat. The CDR3 sequence is CSASASGGTYEQYF. The CDR3 bases that were read are TGCAGTGCTAGCGCTAGCGGGGGAACCTACGAG.